This T cell receptor beta chain was recovered during a study of metastatic and nonmetastatic thyroid tumors. Overall study: It was across blood and tumor or nodule tissue from malignant and benign thyroid patients that repertoires were compared.

On this clone itself: Its matching antigen is unknown.

Treatment of any kind had been given to no patient before thyroid surgery. The study's findings and limits: Relative to benign nodules, malignant thyroid tumors were reportedly characterized by significantly elevated TCR beta diversity in blood and tumor.

Original processing notes: Researchers built a distant-metastasis classifier for papillary thyroid cancer that drew on CDR3 differences across clinicopathological groups. Through MiXCR, TCRdb re-clonotyped the PCR reads. None of the V and J calls come from the authors' own analysis; TCRdb made them. The table shows approximately 21,000 clones, with 22% occurring only once. The CDR3 totals 14 residues. CDR1 is DFQATT, CDR2 SNEGSKA, per germline (reference sequence). J gave up 7 bases and V 1 base, and 4 bases lay outside the gene matches. The chain uses TRBV20-1 and TRBJ2-1; 10 bases are a match to TRBD2. Source material: adjacent normal tissue. The origin of this receptor is a female donor with papillary thyroid cancer or a benign thyroid nodule (not recorded which). Some clones in this sample may be carry-over from other donors' samples. CDR3 in DNA: TGCAGTGCTAGAGCTACTAGCGGGATTAATGAGCAGTTCTTC. This translates into CSARATSGINEQFF.